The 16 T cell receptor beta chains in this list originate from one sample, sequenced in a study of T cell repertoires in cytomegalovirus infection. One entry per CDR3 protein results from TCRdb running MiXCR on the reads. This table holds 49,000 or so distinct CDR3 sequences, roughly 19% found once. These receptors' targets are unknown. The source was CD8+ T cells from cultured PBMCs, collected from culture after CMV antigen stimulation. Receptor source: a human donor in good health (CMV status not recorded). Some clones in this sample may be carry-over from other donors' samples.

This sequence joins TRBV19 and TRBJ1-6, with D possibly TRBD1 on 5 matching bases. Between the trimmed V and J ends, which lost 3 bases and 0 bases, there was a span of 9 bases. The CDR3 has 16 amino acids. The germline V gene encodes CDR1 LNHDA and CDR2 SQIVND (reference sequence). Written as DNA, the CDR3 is TGTGCCAGTAGTATGGGACGGATCTCCTATAATTCACCCCTCCACTTT. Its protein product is CASSMGRISYNSPLHF.

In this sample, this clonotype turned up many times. CDR3: CASNEARGTEAFF. CDR3 in DNA: TGTGCCAGTAACGAGGCTAGGGGCACTGAAGCTTTCTTT. J is TRBJ1-1 and V is TRBV19, with a tentative D call TRBD1 (5 bases). Deletions cut 7 bases from V and 4 bases from J, with 13 bases between. CDR1 and CDR2 (germline): LNHDA, SQIVND (reference sequence). The CDR3 has 13 amino acids.

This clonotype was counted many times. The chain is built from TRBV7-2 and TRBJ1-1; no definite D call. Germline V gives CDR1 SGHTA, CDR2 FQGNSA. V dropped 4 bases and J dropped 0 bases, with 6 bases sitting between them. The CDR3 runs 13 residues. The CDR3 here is CASSSTLNTEAFF. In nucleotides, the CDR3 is TGTGCCAGCAGCTCGACGCTGAACACTGAAGCTTTCTTT. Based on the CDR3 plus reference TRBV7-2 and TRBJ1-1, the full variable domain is GAGVSQSPSNKVTEKGKDVELRCDPISGHTALYWYRQSLGQGLEFLIYFQGNSAPDKSGLPSDRFSAERTGGSVSTLTIQRTQQEDSAVYLCASSSTLNTEAFFGQGTRLTVV.

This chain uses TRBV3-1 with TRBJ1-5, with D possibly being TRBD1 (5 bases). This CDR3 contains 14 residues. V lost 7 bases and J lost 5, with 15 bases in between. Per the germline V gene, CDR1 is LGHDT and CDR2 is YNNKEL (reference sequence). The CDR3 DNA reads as TGTGCCAGCAACAATCAGGGTGTCCATCAGCCCCAGCATTTT. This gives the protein CASNNQGVHQPQHF.

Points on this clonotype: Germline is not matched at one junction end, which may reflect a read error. In DNA, the CDR3 is TGTGTCAGCAGCTCGCCGGGACAGGGTGTGGCAGATACGCAGTATTTT. Amino acid sequence: CVSSSPGQGVADTQYF. This rearrangement joins TRBV7-9 to TRBJ2-3; TRBD1 matches 9 bases. The germline gives CDR1 SEHNR, CDR2 FQNEAQ (reference sequence). This CDR3 region has 16 residues. The full variable domain, rest sourced from reference TRBV7-9 and TRBJ2-3, is DTGVSQNPRHKITKRGQNVTFRCDPISEHNRLYWYRQTLGQGPEFLTYFQNEAQLEKSRLLSDRFSAERPKGSFSTLEIQRTEQGDSAMYLCVSSSPGQGVADTQYFGPGTRLTVL.

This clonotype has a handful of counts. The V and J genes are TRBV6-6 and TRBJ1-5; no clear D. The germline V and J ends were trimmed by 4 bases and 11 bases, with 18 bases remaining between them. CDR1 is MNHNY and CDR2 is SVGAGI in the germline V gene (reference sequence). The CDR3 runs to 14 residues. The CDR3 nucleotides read TGTGCCAGCAGTTCCCCGATTCTGGCATTGACCCAGCATTTT. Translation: CASSSPILALTQHF.

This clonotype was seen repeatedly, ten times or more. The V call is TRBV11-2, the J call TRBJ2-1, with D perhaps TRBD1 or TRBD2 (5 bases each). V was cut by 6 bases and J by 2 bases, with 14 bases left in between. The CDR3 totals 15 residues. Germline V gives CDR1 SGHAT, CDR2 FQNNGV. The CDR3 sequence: CASRDLRDAYNEQFF. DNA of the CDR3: TGTGCCAGCAGGGACCTCCGGGACGCCTACAATGAGCAGTTCTTC.

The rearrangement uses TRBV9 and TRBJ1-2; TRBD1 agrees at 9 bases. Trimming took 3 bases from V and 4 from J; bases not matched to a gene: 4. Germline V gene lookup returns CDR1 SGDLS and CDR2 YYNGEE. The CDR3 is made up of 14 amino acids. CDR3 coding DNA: TGTGCCAGCAGCGCGGGACAGGGAGCCTATGGCTACACCTTC. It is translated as CASSAGQGAYGYTF.

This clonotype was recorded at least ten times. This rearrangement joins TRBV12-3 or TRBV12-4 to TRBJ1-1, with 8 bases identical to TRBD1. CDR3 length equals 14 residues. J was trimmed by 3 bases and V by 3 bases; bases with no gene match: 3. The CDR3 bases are TGTGCCAGCAGTTTCGACAGGGGAGACACTGAAGCTTTCTTT. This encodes CASSFDRGDTEAFF.

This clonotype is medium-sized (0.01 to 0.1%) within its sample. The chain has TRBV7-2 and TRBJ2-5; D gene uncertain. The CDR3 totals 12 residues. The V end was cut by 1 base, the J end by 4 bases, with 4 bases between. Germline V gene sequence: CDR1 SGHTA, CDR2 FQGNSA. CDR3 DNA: TGTGCCAGCAGCTTAGGGCGAGAGACCCAGTACTTC. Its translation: CASSLGRETQYF.

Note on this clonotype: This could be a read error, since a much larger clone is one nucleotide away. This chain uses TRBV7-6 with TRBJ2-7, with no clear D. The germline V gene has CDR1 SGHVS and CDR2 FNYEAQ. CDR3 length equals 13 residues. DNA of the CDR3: TGTGCCAGCGGCTTAGATGGTGGAAGCGAGCAGTACTTC. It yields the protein CASGLDGGSEQYF.

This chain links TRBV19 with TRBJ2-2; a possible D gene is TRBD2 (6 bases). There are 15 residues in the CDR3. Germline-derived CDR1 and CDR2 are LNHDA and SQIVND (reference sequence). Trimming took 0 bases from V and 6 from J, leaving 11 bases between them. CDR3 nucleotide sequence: TGTGCCAGTAGTATAGACCGGGGACTTCCCGGGGAGCTGTTTTTT. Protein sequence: CASSIDRGLPGELFF.

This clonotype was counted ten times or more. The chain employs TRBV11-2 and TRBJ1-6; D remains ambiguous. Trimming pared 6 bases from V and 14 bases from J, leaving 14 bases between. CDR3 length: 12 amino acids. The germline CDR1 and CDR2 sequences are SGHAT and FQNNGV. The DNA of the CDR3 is TGTGCCAGCAGTGCCGATTTTCCTGCCCTCCACTTT. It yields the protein CASSADFPALHF. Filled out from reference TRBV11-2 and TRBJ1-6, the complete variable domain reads EAGVAQSPRYKIIEKRQSVAFWCNPISGHATLYWYQQILGQGPKLLIQFQNNGVVDDSQLPKDRFSAERLKGVDSTLKIQPAKLEDSAVYLCASSADFPALHFGNGTRLTVT.

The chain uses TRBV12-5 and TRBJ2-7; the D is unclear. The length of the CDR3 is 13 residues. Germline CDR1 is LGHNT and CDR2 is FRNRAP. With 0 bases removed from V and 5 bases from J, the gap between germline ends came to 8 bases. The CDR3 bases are TGTGCTAGTGGTTTGGTTGCAGTAAACGAGCAGTACTTC. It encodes CASGLVAVNEQYF.

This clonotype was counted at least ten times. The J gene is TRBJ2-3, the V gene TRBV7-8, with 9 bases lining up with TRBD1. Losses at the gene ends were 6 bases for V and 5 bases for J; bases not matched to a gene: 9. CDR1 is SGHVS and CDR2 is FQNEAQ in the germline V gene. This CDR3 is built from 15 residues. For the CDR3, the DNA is TGTGCCAGCAGGCAAGGGACAGGGTCTCTAGATACGCAGTATTTT. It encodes CASRQGTGSLDTQYF.

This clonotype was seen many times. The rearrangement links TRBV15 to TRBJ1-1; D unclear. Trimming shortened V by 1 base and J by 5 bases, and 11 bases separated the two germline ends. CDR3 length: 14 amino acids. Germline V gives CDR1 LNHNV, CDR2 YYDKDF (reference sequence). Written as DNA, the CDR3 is TGTGCCACCAGCAGAGCTAGGAGTGGGACTGAAGCTTTCTTT. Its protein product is CATSRARSGTEAFF.